The 23 T cell receptor beta chains below were found in one sample sequenced in a study of cytomegalovirus exposure and HLA in healthy donors. Primers for the PCR totalled 60 Vbeta and 13 Jbeta. TCRdb keeps only in-frame clones here, not all; method: immunoSEQ multiplex PCR. The repertoire holds some 150,000 clones, with around 84% as singletons. The source material was PBMCs. The source is a woman between 18 and 29 years old in good health and CMV-seronegative.

This clone showed up just once. V and J are TRBV10-3 and TRBJ2-7, with D possibly matching TRBD2 (5 bases). Germline assignment: CDR1 ENHRY and CDR2 SYGVKD. The CDR3 totals 17 residues. Trimming took off 7 bases at V and 6 bases at J, with 28 bases between the two ends. The CDR3 sequence is CAIKGLGGRGIIGEQYF. The DNA for the CDR3 is TGTGCCATCAAGGGTTTGGGTGGGAGAGGGATAATTGGCGAGCAGTACTTC.

The V gene is TRBV2, the J gene TRBJ2-5; 8 bases align to TRBD2. Germline-derived CDR1 and CDR2 are SNHLY and FYNNEI. This CDR3 is 15 amino acids long. After removal of 4 bases from V and 1 base from J, the junction contained 5 bases not matched to a gene. This CDR3 is CASSVALAVQETQYF. Written as DNA, the CDR3 is TGTGCCAGCAGTGTGGCACTAGCGGTCCAAGAGACCCAGTACTTC.

This clone appeared once. This chain joins TRBV27 and TRBJ2-3, with TRBD2 as a possible D gene (6 bases). The V end was cut by 5 bases, the J end by 4 bases, with 16 bases between. The CDR3 covers 15 residues. CDR1 and CDR2 from the germline V gene are MNHEY and SMNVEV (reference sequence). The CDR3 loop reads CASSAGSFAADTQYF. CDR3 sequence (DNA): TGTGCCAGCAGTGCGGGGTCCTTCGCCGCAGATACGCAGTATTTT.

J is TRBJ1-2 and V is TRBV4-2; 12 bases are a match to TRBD1. This CDR3 spans 18 amino acids. Trimming at V came to 0 bases and at J to 8 bases, leaving 13 bases not matched to a gene. The germline gives CDR1 LGHNA, CDR2 YNFKEQ. The CDR3 coding sequence is TGTGCCAGCAGCCAAGAGGCTACCGGGACAGGGGGCGCATACGGCTACACCTTC. Protein sequence: CASSQEATGTGGAYGYTF.

DNA of the CDR3: TGCGCCAGCAGTGAGTCAGCTAGCGGGGGAATAGATACGCAGTATTTT. This translates into CASSESASGGIDTQYF. J is TRBJ2-3 and V is TRBV10-1; 10 nucleotides line up with TRBD2. V shed 0 bases, J shed 5 bases, and the junction held 5 bases outside the gene matches. The CDR3 has 16 amino acids. Germline lookup yields CDR1 WNHNN and CDR2 SYGVQD (reference sequence).

The V call is TRBV15, the J call TRBJ1-5, with 7 bases matching TRBD1. The CDR3 length is 17 residues. Per the germline V gene, CDR1 is LNHNV and CDR2 is YYDKDF (reference sequence). V shed 5 bases and J 0 bases; nucleotides not matched to a gene: 10. The CDR3 region has the DNA TGTGCCACCAGCGGGGGAGACAGGGTTTATAGCAATCAGCCCCAGCATTTT. This translates into CATSGGDRVYSNQPQHF.

This clone was seen only a few times. J is TRBJ2-2 and V is TRBV6-5; 7 nucleotides match TRBD1. CDR3 size: 15 residues. Looked up from germline, CDR1 is MNHEY and CDR2 is SVGAGI. V was clipped by 0 bases and J by 3 bases; unmatched bases: 1. The CDR3 bases are TGTGCCAGCAGTTACTCAGGGGGCGACACCGGGGAGCTGTTTTTT. Its translation is CASSYSGGDTGELFF.

The V call is TRBV4-1, the J call TRBJ1-5; 8 bases map to TRBD1. This CDR3 is built from 15 residues. The ends lost 4 bases at V and 1 base at J; junction bases unmatched: 3. Per the germline V gene, CDR1 is MGHRA and CDR2 is YSYEKL. Here the CDR3 DNA reads TGCGCCAGCAGCCCGAGGGACAGGAGCAATCAGCCCCAGCATTTT. It encodes CASSPRDRSNQPQHF.

This sequence joins TRBV27 and TRBJ2-5, with a possible D match to TRBD2 (5 bases). Germline V lookup: CDR1 MNHEY, CDR2 SMNVEV (reference sequence). Trimming removed 8 bases from V and 3 bases from J, with 22 bases in between. This CDR3 comprises 16 residues. The CDR3 DNA sequence: TGTGCCAGCGGACCCTTGGGTGGGCTAGCAGAAGAGACCCAGTACTTC. This gives the protein CASGPLGGLAEETQYF.

This chain joins TRBV28 and TRBJ2-7; D is perhaps TRBD1 (6 bases). Germline V gene sequence: CDR1 MDHEN, CDR2 SYDVKM. V lost 2 bases, J lost 7 bases, and 9 bases lay in between. The CDR3 contains 12 residues. The CDR3 coding sequence is TGTGCCAGCAGTTTAGGGGGCTGGGAGCAGTACTTC. Amino acids: CASSLGGWEQYF.

V and J are TRBV7-2 and TRBJ2-1; TRBD2 aligns across 9 bases. Germline CDR1 and CDR2: SGHTA and FQGNSA. Unmatched junction bases numbered 6, after V lost 1 base and J lost 8 bases. CDR3 size: 15 residues. The DNA for the CDR3 is TGTGCCAGCAGCTTAGGCGGGAGGGCCCAAGATGAGCAGTTCTTC. Translating gives CASSLGGRAQDEQFF.

The gene calls are TRBV7-2 and TRBJ1-5; D is possibly TRBD1 (6 bases). The V and J ends lost 5 bases and 3 bases respectively, with 11 bases between them. The CDR3 sequence is 14 residues long. CDR1 and CDR2 from the germline V gene are SGHTA and FQGNSA. CDR3 sequence reads: CASSPDRPNQPQHF. CDR3 coding DNA: TGTGCCAGCAGCCCCGACAGGCCCAATCAGCCCCAGCATTTT.

This chain links TRBV5-3 with TRBJ2-2; D is perhaps TRBD1 (6 bases). TRBV5-3 is labeled an ORF, and its function is uncertain. V was cut by 4 bases and J by 6 bases, with 10 bases left in between. The CDR3 contains 13 residues. CDR3 DNA: TGTGCCAGAAGCCCAAAGGGGGCCGGGGAGCTGTTTTTT. Encoded protein: CARSPKGAGELFF.

A remark on this clone: The same CDR3 can be traced to other DNA sequences in this sample. The rearrangement joins TRBV5-1 to TRBJ1-2, with 8 bases fitting TRBD1. V shed 0 bases and J 8 bases; nucleotides not matched to a gene: 6. The CDR3 extends over 14 amino acids. Per the germline V gene, CDR1 is SGHRS and CDR2 is YFSETQ. The CDR3 reads CASSLGGQGDGYTF. The DNA for the CDR3 is TGCGCCAGCAGCTTGGGAGGACAGGGTGACGGCTACACCTTC.

V usage is TRBV10-3 and J usage is TRBJ1-1, with a possible D match to TRBD1 (5 bases). Looked up from germline, CDR1 is ENHRY and CDR2 is SYGVKD. Trimming stripped 10 bases from V and 0 bases from J, with 12 bases between. CDR3 length: 13 residues. The CDR3 nucleotides are TGTGCCACGATGACAGCCATGAACACTGAAGCTTTCTTT. It is translated as CATMTAMNTEAFF.

V gene TRBV10-3 combines with J gene TRBJ1-2; 8 bases are shared with TRBD1. The CDR3 is made up of 14 amino acids. J lost 3 bases, V lost 3 bases, and 3 bases had no gene match. CDR1 and CDR2 (germline): ENHRY, SYGVKD. The CDR3 loop reads CAISDYRGDYGYTF. The CDR3 coding sequence is TGTGCCATCAGTGATTACAGGGGGGACTATGGCTACACCTTC.

This chain connects TRBV4-2 to TRBJ1-6; the match to TRBD1 covers 9 bases. J lost 4 bases, V lost 2 bases, and 6 bases had no gene match. Germline CDR1 and CDR2: LGHNA and YNFKEQ. This CDR3 comprises 17 residues. CDR3 coding DNA: TGTGCCAGCAGCCAAAGAACAGGGGGCGCATATAATTCACCCCTCCACTTT. This sequence encodes CASSQRTGGAYNSPLHF.

CDR3 nucleotide sequence: TGCGCCAGCAGCCAACGACAGGGAGGCCAAGAGACCCAGTACTTC. The encoded protein is CASSQRQGGQETQYF. The chain carries TRBV4-1 and TRBJ2-5, with D possibly being TRBD1 (7 bases). With 2 bases removed from V and 1 base from J, the gap between germline ends came to 11 bases. This CDR3 has 15 amino acids. Per germline, CDR1 MGHRA and CDR2 YSYEKL.

V gene TRBV27 combines with J gene TRBJ1-1; 8 bases map to TRBD1. Germline V gives CDR1 MNHEY, CDR2 SMNVEV (reference sequence). V was clipped by 3 bases and J by 1 base; unmatched bases: 4. The CDR3 has 15 amino acids. CDR3 DNA: TGTGCCAGCAGTTTCCAGGGGGCAAAGAACACTGAAGCTTTCTTT. It translates to CASSFQGAKNTEAFF.

This clone has more than one count but fewer than ten. This chain uses TRBV5-6 with TRBJ2-3; 7 positions match TRBD1. After removal of 2 bases from V and 9 bases from J, the junction contained 6 bases not matched to a gene. This CDR3 has 13 residues. Germline assignment: CDR1 SGHDT and CDR2 YYEEEE. The CDR3 DNA reads TGTGCCAGCAGCTTAGGACAGGTGGGAACGCAGTATTTT. Translation gives CASSLGQVGTQYF.

There are a few counts of this clone. The chain links TRBV27 to TRBJ2-3; 13 positions agree with TRBD2. Unmatched junction bases numbered 7, after V lost 6 bases and J lost 7 bases. Germline loops: CDR1 MNHEY, CDR2 SMNVEV (reference sequence). The CDR3 consists of 15 residues. CDR3 DNA: TGTGCCAGCAGCCACCCGGGACTAGCGGGACATACGCAGTATTTT. It is translated as CASSHPGLAGHTQYF.

V usage is TRBV30 and J usage is TRBJ1-5; unclear D gene. V lost 0 bases and J 0 bases, leaving 3 bases between the germline ends. CDR3 length: 13 amino acids. CDR1 is GTSNPN, CDR2 SVGIG, per germline (reference sequence). In DNA form, the CDR3 reads TGTGCCTGGAGTGTCAATAGCAATCAGCCCCAGCATTTT. Translated, it gives CAWSVNSNQPQHF.

This chain joins TRBV5-4 and TRBJ1-2, with 8 nucleotides matching TRBD1. Losses at the gene ends were 4 bases for V and 5 bases for J; bases not matched to a gene: 13. Germline values: CDR1 SGHNT, CDR2 YYREEE (reference sequence). The CDR3 spans 16 residues. This CDR3 is CASSPRTGYEGYGYTF. The CDR3 DNA is TGTGCCAGCAGCCCCAGGACAGGGTATGAGGGGTATGGCTACACCTTC. Full variable domain (remainder filled in from reference TRBV5-4 and TRBJ1-2): ETGVTQSPTHLIKTRGQQVTLRCSSQSGHNTVSWYQQALGQGPQFIFQYYREEENGRGNFPPRFSGLQFPNYSSELNVNALELDDSALYLCASSPRTGYEGYGYTFGSGTRLTVV.